This T cell receptor (beta chain) was identified in a study of OX40 agonist ivuxolimab in advanced cancers. On cycle 4 day 1 and cycle 7 day 1, as well as at baseline, blood was sampled. The germline V gene encodes CDR1 MNHNS and CDR2 SASEGT. This CDR3 region has 14 residues. On this clone itself: Its antigen is not known.

Study-wide results and caveats: Within 6 weeks, CD4+ and CD8+ blood T cells expanded clonally at 0.1 to 3.0 mg/kg.

Sequencing used immunoSEQ multiplex PCR; TCRdb keeps in-frame clones, though not all of them. The sample lists roughly 69,000 clones, about 90% occurring once. This receptor was obtained from an adult with an advanced solid tumor such as melanoma, head and neck, liver or kidney cancer. The specimen comprised CD4+ or CD8+ T cells sorted from blood, sampled in a trial of the OX40 agonist ivuxolimab. This chain links TRBV6-1 with TRBJ2-5, with D possibly matching TRBD2 (6 bases). The end of the DNA aligns better with TRBJ2-7, so the J call may be wrong. The CDR3 loop is CASSEGGVSGEQYF. CDR3 in DNA: TGTGCCAGCAGTGAAGGGGGGGTTTCGGGCGAGCAGTACTTC.